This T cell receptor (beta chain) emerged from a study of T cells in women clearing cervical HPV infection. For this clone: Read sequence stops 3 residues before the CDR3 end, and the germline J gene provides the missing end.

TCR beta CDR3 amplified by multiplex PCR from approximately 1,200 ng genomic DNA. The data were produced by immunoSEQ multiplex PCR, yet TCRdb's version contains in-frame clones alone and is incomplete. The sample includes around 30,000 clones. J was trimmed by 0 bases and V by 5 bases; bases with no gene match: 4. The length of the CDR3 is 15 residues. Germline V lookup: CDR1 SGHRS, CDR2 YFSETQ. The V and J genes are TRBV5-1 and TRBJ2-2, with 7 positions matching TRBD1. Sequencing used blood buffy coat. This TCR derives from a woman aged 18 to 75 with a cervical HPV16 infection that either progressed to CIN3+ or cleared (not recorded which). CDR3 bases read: TGCGCCAGCAGTAACGACAGGGCGAACACCGGGGAG. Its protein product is CASSNDRANTGE. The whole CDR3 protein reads CASSNDRANTGELFF.